This T cell receptor (beta chain) was documented in a study of T cell clones after liver transplantation. Whole-study context: Three of the eight recipients were HCV-positive; the rest had non-autoimmune, non-viral transplant indications. Patients counted as tolerant after at least one year off all immunosuppression, enzymes not exceeding twice normal.

V was pared by 2 bases and J by 0 bases, with 8 bases between. Germline assignment: CDR1 LGHNA and CDR2 YSLEER. CDR3 size: 15 residues. The repertoire was sequenced with immunoSEQ multiplex PCR; TCRdb's copy has only in-frame clones and lacks some. The top ten hold over 7% of the sample, which has roughly 50,000 clones, about four fifths seen once. As to this clone: As yet, its antigen is unknown.

Study outcomes and limitations: Post-transplant, graft-donor-reactive CD4 TCRbeta sequences in blood dropped significantly in most of the 8 subjects.

This sequence was found in a human donor who received a liver transplant. The chain combines TRBV4-3 with TRBJ2-1, with TRBD1 as a possible D gene (5 bases). The sample in question was CD4+ T cells from blood, obtained before liver transplant. Here the CDR3 DNA reads TGCGCCAGCAGCCAAAGACAGAGCTCCTACAATGAGCAGTTCTTC. It encodes CASSQRQSSYNEQFF.